A single sample is the source of the 31 T cell receptor beta chains below, sequenced in a study of CD8+ T cells in alopecia areata. In each case, RNA was isolated and then reverse transcribed into cDNA as the sequencing template. Sequencing was performed with immunoSEQ multiplex PCR; in TCRdb, only in-frame clones are kept and a portion is missing. Of 170,000 or so clones in the sample, 50% to 70% are singletons; the top ten hold roughly 14%. Sequences were derived from CD4+ T cells sorted from blood, sampled at week 0. The receptors were gathered from a human donor with alopecia areata.

The chain recombines TRBV5-1 with TRBJ2-6; possibly TRBD1 or TRBD2 for D (5 bases each). Between the trimmed V and J ends, which lost 0 bases and 7 bases, there was a span of 14 bases. CDR1 and CDR2 (germline): SGHRS, YFSETQ. The CDR3 length is 16 residues. CDR3 sequence: CASSLEGPNFANVLTF. As DNA, the CDR3 is TGCGCCAGCAGCTTGGAGGGACCGAACTTCGCCAACGTCCTGACTTTC.

This chain uses TRBV7-3 with TRBJ2-4; 7 bases map to TRBD1. CDR3 length: 16 residues. V lost 5 bases to trimming and J lost 0 bases; unmatched junction nucleotides: 7. Per germline, CDR1 SGHTA and CDR2 FQGTGA. CDR3 sequence: CASSQTGNLAKNIQYF. Written as DNA, the CDR3 is TGTGCCAGCAGCCAGACAGGGAATCTAGCCAAAAACATTCAGTACTTC.

In its sample, this clone was seen a few times. The genes are TRBV6-5 and TRBJ2-5; D unclear. The CDR3 is 12 residues long. The ends were cut back, 4 bases at V and 2 bases at J, with 5 bases in the middle. CDR1 is MNHEY and CDR2 is SVGAGI in the germline V gene. The CDR3 loop reads CASSFTQETQYF. CDR3 bases: TGTGCCAGCAGTTTTACACAAGAGACCCAGTACTTC.

The chain recombines TRBV30 with TRBJ2-3; D is ambiguous. This CDR3 contains 13 residues. V dropped 4 bases and J dropped 1 base, with 9 bases sitting between them. Germline CDR1 is GTSNPN and CDR2 is SVGIG (reference sequence). In DNA form, the CDR3 reads TGTGCCTGGACCCTCGGCGGCACAGATACGCAGTATTTT. Translated, it gives CAWTLGGTDTQYF.

The gene calls are TRBV30 and TRBJ2-3, with D possibly TRBD1 on 5 matching bases. Trimming took 2 bases from V and 13 from J, leaving 13 bases between them. There are 11 residues in the CDR3. Germline V gene lookup returns CDR1 GTSNPN and CDR2 SVGIG (reference sequence). In DNA, the CDR3 is TGTGCCTGGAGTCCCAGGGATGTTAAGTATTTT. This translates into CAWSPRDVKYF.

V usage is TRBV9 and J usage is TRBJ1-3; a weak D match, TRBD1 (6 bases). The V and J ends lost 0 bases and 2 bases respectively, with 9 bases between them. The V gene's germline CDR1 is SGDLS and CDR2 YYNGEE. The CDR3 runs to 15 residues. The DNA of the CDR3 is TGTGCCAGCAGCGTAGAGGGGGTCACTGGAAACACCATATATTTT. This translates into CASSVEGVTGNTIYF.

This chain connects TRBV25-1 to TRBJ1-5; D gene uncertain. Trimming removed 4 bases from V and 9 bases from J, with 13 bases in between. CDR3 size: 13 residues. From germline, CDR1 is MGHDK and CDR2 SYGVNS. CDR3 nucleotides: TGTGCCAGCAGTGTGAGGGATGGGTGGCCCCAGCATTTT. It is translated as CASSVRDGWPQHF.

This sequence joins TRBV2 and TRBJ2-1; 8 bases map to TRBD1. The CDR3 runs 17 residues. Germline V lookup: CDR1 SNHLY, CDR2 FYNNEI. Losses at the gene ends were 7 bases for V and 1 base for J; bases not matched to a gene: 12. This CDR3 is CASKSPRTGQSYNEQFF. Here the CDR3 DNA reads TGTGCCAGCAAATCCCCCCGGACAGGGCAATCCTACAATGAGCAGTTCTTC.

The chain employs TRBV4-2 and TRBJ2-2; no definite D call. Germline CDR1 LGHNA, CDR2 YNFKEQ. This CDR3 comprises 18 residues. Between the trimmed V and J ends, which lost 5 bases and 0 bases, there was a span of 19 bases. The CDR3 reads CASSLSRPPRPNTGELFF. In nucleotides, the CDR3 is TGTGCCAGCAGCTTAAGTCGACCGCCCAGGCCGAACACCGGGGAGCTGTTTTTT.

The chain carries TRBV30 and TRBJ2-7; tentative D call: TRBD2 (5 bases). From germline, CDR1 is GTSNPN and CDR2 SVGIG (reference sequence). The CDR3 consists of 13 residues. V dropped 1 base and J dropped 6 bases, with 13 bases sitting between them. The CDR3, as DNA: TGTGCCTGGAGTGCCGGGATTATAGGCGAGCAGTACTTC. Its translation is CAWSAGIIGEQYF.

The gene calls are TRBV5-1 and TRBJ2-6; D is unresolved. Germline V gene data show CDR1 as SGHRS and CDR2 as YFSETQ. This CDR3 is built from 15 residues. Trimming removed 0 bases from V and 0 bases from J, with 4 bases in between. CDR3 protein: CASSLELSGANVLTF. As DNA, the CDR3 is TGCGCCAGCAGCTTGGAACTCTCTGGGGCCAACGTCCTGACTTTC.

The chain couples TRBV2 to TRBJ2-7, with 8 bases that match TRBD2. CDR1 is SNHLY, CDR2 FYNNEI, per germline. V gave up 10 bases and J gave up 2 bases; unmatched junction bases: 7. There are 13 residues in the CDR3. The CDR3 bases are TGTGCCACAGGGATAGCGGGAACCTACGAGCAGTACTTC. It yields the protein CATGIAGTYEQYF.

The chain has TRBV5-4 and TRBJ2-1; no firm D call. V was shortened by 4 bases and J by 1 base, with 9 bases between the two germline ends. The CDR3 runs 14 residues. Germline CDR1 reads SGHNT; CDR2 reads YYREEE (reference sequence). CDR3 DNA: TGTGCCAGCAGCATTCTCGGGTCCTACAATGAGCAGTTCTTC. Translated, it gives CASSILGSYNEQFF.

The chain recombines TRBV29-1 with TRBJ1-2, with a tentative D call TRBD1 (5 bases). Deletions cut 7 bases from V and 6 bases from J, with 18 bases between. This CDR3 spans 13 amino acids. Germline assignment: CDR1 SQVTM and CDR2 ANQGSEA. CDR3 coding DNA: TGCAGCGGGGGGGACCGATATATGGATGGCTACACCTTC. Translated, it gives CSGGDRYMDGYTF.

This clone was recorded only once. The chain carries TRBV6-5 and TRBJ2-1, with 7 bases that match TRBD1. V was clipped by 5 bases and J by 3 bases; unmatched bases: 7. This CDR3 comprises 15 residues. The germline V gene encodes CDR1 MNHEY and CDR2 SVGAGI. CDR3 bases: TGTGCCAGCAGTAATACAGGGGTTTTCTACAATGAGCAGTTCTTC. Its translation: CASSNTGVFYNEQFF.

This clone has just a few counts. This chain connects TRBV27 to TRBJ1-5; 9 positions agree with TRBD1. V dropped 5 bases and J dropped 4; count of bases not matched to a gene: 9. Germline V gene data show CDR1 as MNHEY and CDR2 as SMNVEV (reference sequence). This CDR3 spans 16 amino acids. CDR3 protein: CASSRKPGQGNQPQHF. The CDR3 nucleotides are TGTGCCAGCAGTCGCAAACCGGGACAGGGTAATCAGCCCCAGCATTTT.

This clone was seen a few times. The rearrangement uses TRBV7-2 and TRBJ2-5; D is unclear. V lost 0 bases, J lost 4 bases, and 12 bases lay in between. Germline CDR1 reads SGHTA; CDR2 reads FQGNSA. CDR3 length: 15 amino acids. Here the CDR3 DNA reads TGTGCCAGCAGCTTAGCGTGGGGTTCTAGAGAGACCCAGTACTTC. Translating it yields CASSLAWGSRETQYF.

This clone has only one observation. The rearrangement joins TRBV27 to TRBJ1-1; D gene uncertain. The CDR3 spans 16 residues. Germline CDR1 MNHEY, CDR2 SMNVEV (reference sequence). V gave up 2 bases and J gave up 1 base, with 14 bases separating them. The CDR3: CASSLGELKENTEAFF. CDR3 DNA sequence: TGTGCCAGCAGTTTAGGCGAACTTAAGGAGAACACTGAAGCTTTCTTT.

This clone has only a few counts. The chain is built from TRBV5-1 and TRBJ2-1; 7 positions match TRBD2. From germline, CDR1 is SGHRS and CDR2 YFSETQ. V lost 0 bases, J lost 5 bases, and 2 bases stayed unmatched. This CDR3 region has 14 residues. In nucleotides, the CDR3 is TGCGCCAGCAGCTTGGGAGGACTAGACAATGAGCAGTTCTTC. The encoded protein is CASSLGGLDNEQFF.

In its sample, this clone was seen a few times. V usage is TRBV30 and J usage is TRBJ2-5, with 7 bases that match TRBD2. V was clipped by 1 base and J by 5 bases; unmatched bases: 7. CDR1 is GTSNPN and CDR2 is SVGIG in the germline V gene (reference sequence). CDR3 length equals 14 residues. The CDR3, as DNA: TGTGCCTGGAGTGCCGGGACTATAGGGGAGACCCAGTACTTC. Its protein product is CAWSAGTIGETQYF.

This clone came up a few times. CDR3: CASSLWGSGANVLTF. In DNA form, the CDR3 reads TGTGCCAGCAGTTTATGGGGATCTGGGGCCAACGTCCTGACTTTC. The rearrangement uses TRBV27 and TRBJ2-6, with D uncertain. The ends were cut back, 1 base at V and 1 base at J, with 5 bases in the middle. CDR1 and CDR2 from the germline V gene are MNHEY and SMNVEV (reference sequence). The CDR3 length is 15 residues.

The rearrangement links TRBV9 to TRBJ2-7, with TRBD1 matching over 7 bases. Looked up from germline, CDR1 is SGDLS and CDR2 is YYNGEE. The length of the CDR3 is 15 residues. V trimming: 3 bases; J trimming: 3 bases; junction bases outside the gene matches: 9. The CDR3: CASSASGTDFYEQYF. In DNA form, the CDR3 reads TGTGCCAGCAGCGCGTCCGGGACAGATTTCTACGAGCAGTACTTC.

V and J are TRBV7-9 and TRBJ2-6; D possibly matches TRBD1 or TRBD2 (5 bases each). The CDR3 has 16 amino acids. Per the germline V gene, CDR1 is SEHNR and CDR2 is FQNEAQ (reference sequence). The V end lost 10 bases, the J end lost 1 base, and 17 bases lay between the germline ends. DNA for the CDR3: TGTGCCATTCAATGGGGGTTGGGGTCTGGGGCCAACGTCCTGACTTTC. It specifies CAIQWGLGSGANVLTF. Looking up the rest from reference TRBV7-9 and TRBJ2-6 gives the full variable domain: DTGVSQNPRHKITKRGQNVTFRCDPISEHNRLYWYRQTLGQGPEFLTYFQNEAQLEKSRLLSDRFSAERPKGSFSTLEIQRTEQGDSAMYLCAIQWGLGSGANVLTFGAGSRLTVL.

V usage is TRBV23-1 and J usage is TRBJ1-2; the D is unclear. TRBV23-1 is designated an ORF whose function remains uncertain. CDR3 length: 10 residues. V lost 0 bases and J lost 8, with 1 base in between. As DNA, the CDR3 is TGCGCCAGCAGTCAATCAGGCTACACCTTC. This gives the protein CASSQSGYTF.

This clone was counted between two and nine times. The V gene is TRBV5-1, the J gene TRBJ2-3, with 8 bases fitting TRBD1. Germline V gene sequence: CDR1 SGHRS, CDR2 YFSETQ. The J segment lost 4 bases and the V segment lost 6 bases, leaving 7 bases of the junction unmatched. The CDR3 is made up of 14 amino acids. The DNA of the CDR3 is TGCGCCAGCATGGGTCAGGGGGCGGCAGATACGCAGTATTTT. Its protein product is CASMGQGAADTQYF.

This clone has just a few counts. The chain links TRBV5-1 to TRBJ2-2, with a weak D call TRBD1 (5 bases). Germline CDR1 SGHRS, CDR2 YFSETQ. CDR3 length: 15 residues. V was shortened by 0 bases and J by 0 bases, with 6 bases between the two germline ends. CDR3 residues: CASSLARANTGELFF. The DNA of the CDR3 is TGCGCCAGCAGCTTGGCCAGGGCGAACACCGGGGAGCTGTTTTTT.

There are a few counts of this clone. V usage is TRBV5-6 and J usage is TRBJ1-2; D possibly corresponds to TRBD1 (6 bases). The CDR3 has 14 amino acids. V gave up 3 bases and J gave up 4 bases, with 13 bases separating them. Germline V gene data show CDR1 as SGHDT and CDR2 as YYEEEE. The CDR3 loop reads CASSSVRTAYGYTF. As DNA, the CDR3 is TGTGCCAGCAGCTCAGTCCGGACAGCCTATGGCTACACCTTC. Complete variable domain (other parts from reference TRBV5-6 and TRBJ1-2): DAGVTQSPTHLIKTRGQQVTLRCSPKSGHDTVSWYQQALGQGPQFIFQYYEEEERQRGNFPDRFSGHQFPNYSSELNVNALLLGDSALYLCASSSVRTAYGYTFGSGTRLTVV.

V and J are TRBV2 and TRBJ2-5, with TRBD2 matching over 9 bases. After removal of 9 bases from V and 4 bases from J, the junction contained 9 bases not matched to a gene. Germline-derived CDR1 and CDR2 are SNHLY and FYNNEI. This CDR3 has 14 amino acids. The CDR3 DNA sequence: TGTGCCAGTTCAGCGGGGGGCCGAGGAGAGACCCAGTACTTC. Its protein product is CASSAGGRGETQYF.

The V call is TRBV5-1, the J call TRBJ2-7; possible D gene TRBD2, 5 bases. The germline CDR1 and CDR2 sequences are SGHRS and YFSETQ. V was clipped by 5 bases and J by 1 base, with 13 bases between them. The CDR3 is 14 amino acids. This CDR3 is CASRPDTGSYEQYF. The DNA of the CDR3 is TGCGCCAGCAGACCTGACACGGGGTCCTACGAGCAGTACTTC.

The gene calls are TRBV25-1 and TRBJ2-5, with TRBD2 matching over 9 bases. The V gene's germline CDR1 is MGHDK and CDR2 SYGVNS. CDR3 size: 15 residues. V gave up 2 bases and J gave up 3 bases; unmatched junction bases: 4. The CDR3: CASSEPGTSKETQYF. The CDR3 region has the DNA TGTGCCAGCAGTGAACCCGGGACTAGCAAAGAGACCCAGTACTTC.

The table lists this clone with a count of one. The rearrangement links TRBV29-1 to TRBJ2-7, with D perhaps TRBD2 (6 bases). There are 14 residues in the CDR3. The germline CDR1 and CDR2 sequences are SQVTM and ANQGSEA. Trimming took 6 bases from V and 1 from J, leaving 16 bases between them. This chain's CDR3 is CSVAGMGVSYEQYF. The DNA for the CDR3 is TGCAGCGTCGCGGGAATGGGGGTATCCTACGAGCAGTACTTC.